The source of this TCR beta chain is a study of response to subunit inactivated influenza vaccine. In the case of this clonotype: Its target is unknown.

The CDR3 has 15 amino acids. The V gene's germline CDR1 is SGHTA and CDR2 FQGNSA. J lost 9 bases, V lost 3 bases, and 11 bases had no gene match. Study-wide results and caveats: Researchers suggested that each seasonal influenza vaccination recruits few new T cells.

In TCRdb, the RT-PCR reads were re-called with MiXCR into one record per CDR3 protein. The data hold 200,000 to 300,000 distinct CDR3 sequences, with more than 9% observed a single time. The clonotype comes from a man aged 50-59 years who received an inactivated influenza vaccine. This chain joins TRBV7-2 and TRBJ2-1; 7 bases line up with TRBD2. The source was non-naive T cells sorted from PBMCs, collected 14 to 15 days before vaccination. As DNA, the CDR3 is TGTGCCAGCAGCTTGCTAGTGTCGTCGGGGGGTGAGCAGTTCTTC. Amino acid sequence: CASSLLVSSGGEQFF. Filled out from reference TRBV7-2 and TRBJ2-1, the complete variable domain reads GAGVSQSPSNKVTEKGKDVELRCDPISGHTALYWYRQSLGQGLEFLIYFQGNSAPDKSGLPSDRFSAERTGGSVSTLTIQRTQQEDSAVYLCASSLLVSSGGEQFFGPGTRLTVL.